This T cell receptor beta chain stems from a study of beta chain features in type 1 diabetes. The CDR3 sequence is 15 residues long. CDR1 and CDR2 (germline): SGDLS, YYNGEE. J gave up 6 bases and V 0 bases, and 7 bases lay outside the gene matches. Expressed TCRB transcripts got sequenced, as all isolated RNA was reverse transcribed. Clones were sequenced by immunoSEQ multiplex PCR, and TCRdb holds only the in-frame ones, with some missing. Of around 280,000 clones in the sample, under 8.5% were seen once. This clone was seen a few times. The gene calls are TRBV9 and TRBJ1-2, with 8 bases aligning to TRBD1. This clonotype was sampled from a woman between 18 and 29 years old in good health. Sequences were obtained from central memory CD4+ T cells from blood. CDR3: CASSVDWQGAHGYTF. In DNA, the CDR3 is TGTGCCAGCAGCGTAGATTGGCAGGGGGCCCATGGCTACACCTTC.